This T cell receptor beta chain was captured by sequencing in a study of naive and memory T cell subsets. Study outcomes and limitations: Possibly reflecting memory cells re-expressing CD45RA, a few larger clonotypes occurred in naive repertoires, especially CD8. Over 85% of naive TCR sequences appeared only once, unlike memory subsets. Naive and memory repertoire findings lacked a ground truth for validation.

Alpha and beta libraries were amplified separately from the second PCR onward. The CDR3 is 16 residues long. V dropped 8 bases and J dropped 5; count of bases not matched to a gene: 11. CDR1 is SQVTM, CDR2 ANQGSEA, per germline. As for this clonotype: Its antigen is unidentified.

An equimolar mix of two oligonucleotides served as the beta constant-region primer for TRBC1 and TRBC2. In TCRdb, the UMI-ligation and nested PCR reads were re-called with MiXCR into one record per CDR3 protein. The data hold 130,000 to 150,000 distinct CDR3 sequences, with approximately 17% observed a single time. The source is a human donor in good health. Sequenced: naive CD4+ T cells from blood. The rearrangement uses TRBV29-1 and TRBJ2-1, with TRBD2 matching 14 bases. As DNA, the CDR3 is TGCAGCCTGCGACTAGCGGGAGGGGGGATTCACAATGAGCAGTTCTTC. Protein product: CSLRLAGGGIHNEQFF.